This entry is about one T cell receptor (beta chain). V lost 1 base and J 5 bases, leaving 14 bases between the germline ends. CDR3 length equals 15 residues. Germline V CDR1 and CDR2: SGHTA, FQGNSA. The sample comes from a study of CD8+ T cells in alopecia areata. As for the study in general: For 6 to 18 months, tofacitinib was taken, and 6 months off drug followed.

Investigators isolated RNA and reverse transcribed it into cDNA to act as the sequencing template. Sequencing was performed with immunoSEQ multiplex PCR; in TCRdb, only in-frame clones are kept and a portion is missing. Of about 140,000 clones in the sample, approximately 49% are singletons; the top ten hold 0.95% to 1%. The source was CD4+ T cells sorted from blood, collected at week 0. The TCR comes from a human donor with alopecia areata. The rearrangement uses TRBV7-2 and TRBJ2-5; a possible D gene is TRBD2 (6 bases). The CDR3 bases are TGTGCCAGCAGCTTAGAGGCCGGGAGACACGAGACCCAGTACTTC. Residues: CASSLEAGRHETQYF.